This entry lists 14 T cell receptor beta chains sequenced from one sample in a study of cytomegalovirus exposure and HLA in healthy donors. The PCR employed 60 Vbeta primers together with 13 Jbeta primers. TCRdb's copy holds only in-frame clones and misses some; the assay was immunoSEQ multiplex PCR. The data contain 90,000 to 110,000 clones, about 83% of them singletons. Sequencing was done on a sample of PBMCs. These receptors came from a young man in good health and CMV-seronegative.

CDR3 region: CASSAYFRDRGTEAFF. CDR3 nucleotide sequence: TGTGCCAGTAGTGCCTACTTCCGGGACAGGGGCACTGAAGCTTTCTTT. The chain carries TRBV19 and TRBJ1-1; TRBD1 agrees at 10 bases. V shed 5 bases and J 4 bases; nucleotides not matched to a gene: 10. CDR3 size: 16 residues. Germline V gene data show CDR1 as LNHDA and CDR2 as SQIVND (reference sequence).

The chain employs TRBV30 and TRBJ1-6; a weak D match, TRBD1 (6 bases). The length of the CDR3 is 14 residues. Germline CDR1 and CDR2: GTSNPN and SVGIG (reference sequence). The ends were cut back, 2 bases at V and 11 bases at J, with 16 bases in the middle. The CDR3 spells CAWSTQGIGTPLHF. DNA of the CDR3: TGTGCCTGGAGTACACAGGGAATTGGGACACCCCTCCACTTT.

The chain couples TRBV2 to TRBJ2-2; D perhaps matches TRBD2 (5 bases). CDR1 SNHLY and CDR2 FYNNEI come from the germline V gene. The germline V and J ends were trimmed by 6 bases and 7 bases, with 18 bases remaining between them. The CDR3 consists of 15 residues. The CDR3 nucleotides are TGTGCCAGCAGGGGCCCCCGGGGTCCGGTCGGGGAGCTGTTTTTT. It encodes CASRGPRGPVGELFF.

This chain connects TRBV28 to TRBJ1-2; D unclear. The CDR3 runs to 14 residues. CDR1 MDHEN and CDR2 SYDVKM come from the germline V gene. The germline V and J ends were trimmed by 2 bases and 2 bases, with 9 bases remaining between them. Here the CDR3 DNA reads TGTGCCAGCAGTTTAGACCGGGGAAACTATGGCTACACCTTC. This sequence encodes CASSLDRGNYGYTF.

The DNA for the CDR3 is TGTGCCAGTAGTATAGATGACAGGGCAGGAGGAAACACCATATATTTT. Amino acid sequence: CASSIDDRAGGNTIYF. The chain links TRBV19 to TRBJ1-3; 7 nucleotides match TRBD1. The CDR3 is 16 amino acids. Germline V CDR1 and CDR2: LNHDA, SQIVND (reference sequence). J lost 4 bases, V lost 0 bases, and 6 bases had no gene match.

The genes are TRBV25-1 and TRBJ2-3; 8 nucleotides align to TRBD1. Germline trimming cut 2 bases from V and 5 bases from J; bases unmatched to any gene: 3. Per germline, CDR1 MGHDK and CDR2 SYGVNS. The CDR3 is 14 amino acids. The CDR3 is CASSERQGLDTQYF. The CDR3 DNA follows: TGTGCCAGCAGTGAAAGACAGGGGTTAGATACGCAGTATTTT.

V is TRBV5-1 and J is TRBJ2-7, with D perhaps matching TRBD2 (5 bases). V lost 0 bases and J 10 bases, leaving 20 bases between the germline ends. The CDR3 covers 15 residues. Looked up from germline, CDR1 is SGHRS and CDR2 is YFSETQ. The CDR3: CASSLDRQRVVIQYF. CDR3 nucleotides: TGCGCCAGCAGCTTGGATCGCCAGAGGGTGGTCATCCAGTACTTC.

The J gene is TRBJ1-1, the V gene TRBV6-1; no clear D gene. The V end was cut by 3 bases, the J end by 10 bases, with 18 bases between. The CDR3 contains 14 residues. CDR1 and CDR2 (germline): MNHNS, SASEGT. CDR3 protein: CASSEVEPPVAAFF. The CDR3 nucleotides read TGTGCCAGCAGTGAGGTGGAGCCCCCTGTCGCAGCTTTCTTT.

In DNA, the CDR3 is TGTGCCAGCAGCCAAGGAATGGGCGGGAATTCAAAGAACGGGCCCGGGGAGCTGTTTTTT. Translated: CASSQGMGGNSKNGPGELFF. The J gene is TRBJ2-2, the V gene TRBV14; the D gene is possibly TRBD2 (6 bases). The ends were cut back, 1 base at V and 6 bases at J, with 27 bases in the middle. Germline values: CDR1 SGHDN, CDR2 FVKESK. CDR3 length: 20 amino acids.

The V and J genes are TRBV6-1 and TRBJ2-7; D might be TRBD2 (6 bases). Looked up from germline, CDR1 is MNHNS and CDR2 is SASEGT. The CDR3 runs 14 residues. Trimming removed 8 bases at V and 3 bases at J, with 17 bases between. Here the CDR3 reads CASSGGGSNYEQYF. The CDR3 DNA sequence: TGTGCCAGCTCGGGCGGAGGGTCAAACTACGAGCAGTACTTC.

CDR3 nucleotides: TGTGCCAGCAGCTTGAGAGGAGAAGAGACCCAGTACTTC. Translated: CASSLRGEETQYF. The J gene is TRBJ2-5, the V gene TRBV7-9, with unresolved D. V dropped 3 bases and J dropped 3 bases, with 8 bases sitting between them. Per germline, CDR1 SEHNR and CDR2 FQNEAQ (reference sequence). The CDR3 runs 13 residues.

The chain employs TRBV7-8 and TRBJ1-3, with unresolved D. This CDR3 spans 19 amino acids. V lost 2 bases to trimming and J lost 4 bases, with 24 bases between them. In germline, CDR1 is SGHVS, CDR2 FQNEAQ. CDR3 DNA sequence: TGTGCCAGCAGCTTAAATATGGGCCAGGCCGGTACTCTCGGAAACACCATATATTTT. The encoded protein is CASSLNMGQAGTLGNTIYF.

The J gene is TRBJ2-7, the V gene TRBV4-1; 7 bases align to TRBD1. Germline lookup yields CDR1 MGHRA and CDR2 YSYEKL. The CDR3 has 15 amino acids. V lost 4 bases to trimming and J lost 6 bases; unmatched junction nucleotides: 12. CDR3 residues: CASSPAPRGRAEQYF. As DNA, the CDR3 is TGCGCCAGCAGCCCGGCCCCGAGGGGGCGCGCCGAGCAGTACTTC.

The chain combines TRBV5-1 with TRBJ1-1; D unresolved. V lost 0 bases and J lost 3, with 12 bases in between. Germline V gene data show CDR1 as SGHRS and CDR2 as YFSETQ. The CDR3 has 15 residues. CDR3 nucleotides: TGCGCCAGCAGCTTGGTCCTGGAGGGCCACACTGAAGCTTTCTTT. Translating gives CASSLVLEGHTEAFF. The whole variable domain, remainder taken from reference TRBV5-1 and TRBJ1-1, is KAGVTQTPRYLIKTRGQQVTLSCSPISGHRSVSWYQQTPGQGLQFLFEYFSETQRNKGNFPGRFSGRQFSNSRSEMNVSTLELGDSALYLCASSLVLEGHTEAFFGQGTRLTVV.